Each of the 5 T cell receptor beta chains below was sequenced from the same sample in a study of T cells in Graves' hyperthyroidism and ophthalmopathy. Amplification yielded TCR beta CDR3 regions, with RNA transcripts as the source. When the TCR CDR3 underwent first-round RT-PCR, the HTBI primer set was used. TCRdb itself ran the multiplex PCR reads through MiXCR, one entry per CDR3 protein. The sample has 85,000 to 110,000 distinct CDR3 sequences, around 50% seen once. Sequenced input: blood. The receptors shown here come from a man in his forties with Graves' hyperthyroidism.

J is TRBJ1-1 and V is TRBV6-4; 10 bases line up with TRBD1. Germline CDR1 is MRHNA and CDR2 is SNTAGT. The V and J ends lost 2 bases and 1 base, in that order; junction bases with no gene match: 4. The CDR3 extends over 16 amino acids. The DNA of the CDR3 is TGTGCCAGCAGTGACCGGGACAGGGGTGAGAACACTGAAGCTTTCTTT. Protein product: CASSDRDRGENTEAFF.

This clonotype was recorded at least ten times. The chain couples TRBV7-9 to TRBJ2-7; 10 bases align to TRBD2. CDR1 SEHNR and CDR2 FQNEAQ come from the germline V gene (reference sequence). V dropped 2 bases and J dropped 4; count of bases not matched to a gene: 5. This CDR3 has 15 residues. The CDR3 loop is CASSLTGTSAYEQYF. The CDR3 DNA reads as TGTGCCAGCAGCTTAACCGGGACTAGCGCTTACGAGCAGTACTTC.

The V and J genes are TRBV24-1 and TRBJ2-2, with no clear D. This CDR3 has 13 amino acids. CDR1 and CDR2 (germline): KGHDR, SFDVKD. The ends were cut back, 0 bases at V and 4 bases at J, with 2 bases in the middle. This CDR3 is CATSDLVTGELFF. In DNA form, the CDR3 reads TGTGCCACCAGTGATTTGGTCACCGGGGAGCTGTTTTTT.

This clonotype came up once. This clone may be a read error of a much larger clone one base away. This chain connects TRBV2 to TRBJ1-5; perhaps TRBD1 as D (5 bases). The V end lost 7 bases, the J end lost 0 bases, and 13 bases lay between the germline ends. Per germline, CDR1 SNHLY and CDR2 FYNNEI. The CDR3 has 15 amino acids. The CDR3 spells CASTGAVDSNQPQHF. Here the CDR3 DNA reads TGTGCCAGCACCGGGGCAGTTGATAGCAATCAGCCCCAGCATTTT. Looking up the rest from reference TRBV2 and TRBJ1-5 gives the full variable domain: EPEVTQTPSHQVTQMGQEVILRCVPISNHLYFYWYRQILGQKVEFLVSFYNNEISEKSEIFDDQFSVERPDGSNFTLKIRSTKLEDSAMYFCASTGAVDSNQPQHFGDGTRLSIL.

This clonotype was observed many times. This rearrangement joins TRBV5-6 to TRBJ2-1, with a weak D call TRBD1 (6 bases). The germline V and J ends were trimmed by 4 bases and 13 bases, with 18 bases remaining between them. The germline CDR1 and CDR2 sequences are SGHDT and YYEEEE. The CDR3 extends over 13 amino acids. Here the CDR3 reads CASSVTGTSSQFF. CDR3 nucleotide sequence: TGTGCCAGCAGCGTAACAGGGACGTCCTCCCAGTTCTTC.